This TCR beta chain comes out of a study of blood T cell repertoires in COVID-19. About the study: Italy, Spain and the United States were the sources of the convalescent and acute COVID-19 samples. T cells, B-cell-depleted T cells, or PBMCs supplied cDNA or gDNA.

Under the authors' procedure: Using reference gene primer amplification, nucleated cell counts were estimated. Produced via immunoSEQ multiplex PCR; TCRdb's table is partial and in-frame only. V and J calls and clone size are those listed in that table; D and trimming were worked out from the DNA. The sample carries around 170,000 clones, about 74% recorded once. This clone was seen a few times. CDR3 size: 13 residues. V lost 6 bases and J 4 bases, leaving 9 bases between the germline ends. The germline V gene encodes CDR1 WNHNN and CDR2 SYGVQD (reference sequence). This rearrangement joins TRBV10-1 to TRBJ2-2; a possible D gene is TRBD1 (6 bases). The sequence was obtained from a woman older than 75 with acute or convalescent COVID-19. What was sequenced was peripheral blood. The CDR3 sequence is CASRGQSTGELFF. As DNA, the CDR3 is TGCGCCAGCAGGGGACAAAGCACCGGGGAGCTGTTTTTT.